The rows below give T cell receptor beta chains drawn from one sample of a study of tumor-infiltrating lymphocytes in primary liver carcinoma. Each CDR3 protein is one row after TCRdb ran MiXCR on the multiplex PCR reads. Of over 250,000 distinct CDR3 sequences in the sample, approximately 58% were seen once. The sample consisted of peripheral blood. The receptors were sampled from a young woman with primary liver carcinoma and hepatitis B virus infection. Both conserved end residues are part of each CDR3. The order of the fields is D gene, J gene, clone size, V gene, CDR3 protein, CDR3 DNA. D genes are given only for firm matches. Not all rows give a size; the values are once, few, many and, for expanded clones, a class.

>NA|TRBJ1-5|NA|TRBV4-1
CANSQDGRASNQPQHF
TGCGCCAACAGCCAAGACGGGCGGGCTAGCAATCAGCCCCAGCATTTT
>NA|TRBJ2-1|NA|TRBV7-9
CASRALIASNNEQFF
TGTGCCAGCAGAGCCCTTATAGCCAGCAACAATGAGCAGTTCTTC
>TRBD2|TRBJ2-5|many|TRBV12-3/TRBV12-4
CASSLSGRPQETQYF
TGTGCCAGCAGTCTTAGCGGGAGGCCACAAGAGACCCAGTACTTC
>NA|TRBJ1-2|once|TRBV10-2
CASTSTSTNYGYTF
TGCGCCAGCACCTCGACAAGCACTAACTATGGCTACACCTTC
>TRBD2|TRBJ2-1|many|TRBV4-1
CASSQDLRGTLAGGSLFF
TGCGCCAGCAGCCAAGATCTGCGGGGGACACTAGCGGGAGGAAGCCTGTTCTTC
>TRBD2|TRBJ2-1|few|TRBV6-1
CASSMIAGGNNEQFF
TGTGCCAGCAGCATGATAGCGGGAGGGAACAATGAGCAGTTCTTC
>TRBD1|TRBJ2-3|many|TRBV6-5
CASSLAEGARPGFTQYF
TGTGCCAGCAGTTTAGCTGAGGGGGCGCGCCCAGGGTTTACGCAGTATTTT
>NA|TRBJ1-1|NA|TRBV4-1
CASRSPRHGARDTEAFF
TGCGCCAGCAGATCCCCGAGACATGGGGCAAGGGACACTGAAGCTTTCTTT
>NA|TRBJ2-1|NA|TRBV12-3/TRBV12-4
CASSPSGAGRNEQPF
TGTGCCAGCAGTCCATCGGGAGCAGGGAGGAATGAGCAGCCCTTC
>NA|TRBJ1-2|many|TRBV12-3/TRBV12-4
CASSFRGYKGGYTF
TGTGCCAGCAGTTTTCGAGGCTACAAGGGAGGCTACACCTTC
>NA|TRBJ2-7|NA|TRBV30
CAWSRGSYEQYF
TGTGCCTGGAGTCGGGGCTCCTACGAGCAGTACTTC
>TRBD2|TRBJ2-5|NA|TRBV12-3/TRBV12-4
CSSRGSGGNQETQYF
TGTTCCAGCAGGGGTAGCGGGGGAAACCAAGAGACTCAGTACTTC
>NA|TRBJ2-3|few|TRBV13
CASSSGPIEETDTQYF
TGTGCCAGCAGCTCCGGGCCAATTGAGGAGACAGATACGCAGTATTTT
>NA|TRBJ2-7|few|TRBV12-3/TRBV12-4
CASRARGSSYEQYF
TGTGCCAGCAGGGCGAGAGGGAGCTCGTACGAGCAGTACTTC
>NA|TRBJ2-7|NA|TRBV11-2
CASSLKAARGQYF
TGTGCCAGCAGCTTAAAAGCCGCGAGGGGGCAGTACTTC
>NA|TRBJ2-7|NA|TRBV28
CASTMDPSSYEQYF
TGTGCCAGCACCATGGACCCGAGCTCCTACGAGCAGTACTTC
>NA|TRBJ1-2|NA|TRBV28
CASSLAENGYIF
TGTGCCAGCAGTTTAGCGGAGAATGGCTACATCTTC
>TRBD2|TRBJ2-1|many|TRBV12-3/TRBV12-4
CASSLLAGDNEQFF
TGTGCCAGCAGTTTACTAGCGGGAGACAATGAGCAGTTCTTC
>NA|TRBJ1-1|NA|TRBV7-9
CASSFLGADTEAFF
TGTGCCAGCAGCTTTTTGGGGGCGGACACTGAAGCTTTCTTT
>NA|TRBJ2-3|few|TRBV4-3
CASSQEGSTDTQYF
TGCGCCAGCAGCCAAGAGGGCAGCACAGATACGCAGTATTTT